The 27 T cell receptor beta chains reported below all come from one sample, sequenced in a study of CD8+ T cells in alopecia areata. Treatment defined: oral pan-JAK inhibitor, 5-10 mg twice daily. The sequencing template was cDNA reverse transcribed from extracted RNA. Measured with immunoSEQ multiplex PCR; TCRdb has only the in-frame clones, and not every one. The top ten hold approximately 1% of the sample, which has around 180,000 clones, roughly 60% seen once. The sequenced sample was CD4+ T cells sorted from blood, obtained at week 24, from a patient treated with tofacitinib. Source of these receptors: a human donor with alopecia areata.

V gene TRBV6-5 combines with J gene TRBJ1-2; possible D gene TRBD1, 6 bases. V lost 0 bases and J 4 bases, leaving 15 bases between the germline ends. Per germline, CDR1 MNHEY and CDR2 SVGAGI. This CDR3 spans 16 amino acids. Here the CDR3 reads CASSYSSQGHFYGYTF. The CDR3 nucleotides read TGTGCCAGCAGTTACTCGAGTCAGGGACACTTCTATGGCTACACCTTC.

The chain carries TRBV30 and TRBJ2-3, with 9 positions matching TRBD2. The CDR3 length is 13 residues. Germline V CDR1 and CDR2: GTSNPN, SVGIG (reference sequence). Trimming at V came to 3 bases and at J to 6 bases, leaving 4 bases not matched to a gene. The CDR3 here is CAWRRGGADTQYF. The CDR3 nucleotides read TGTGCCTGGAGGCGGGGGGGGGCGGATACGCAGTATTTT.

The chain couples TRBV5-1 to TRBJ2-1; TRBD2 matches at 11 bases. The length of the CDR3 is 17 residues. The germline gives CDR1 SGHRS, CDR2 YFSETQ. The junction had 10 bases not matched to a gene; V was cut back by 1 base and J by 7 bases. As DNA, the CDR3 is TGCGCCAGCAGCTTGTTTCCCTTAGCGGGGGGGCAGAATGAGCAGTTCTTC. This sequence encodes CASSLFPLAGGQNEQFF.

This clone was counted once. The chain combines TRBV5-1 with TRBJ2-7, with 10 nucleotides matching TRBD2. J lost 1 base, V lost 4 bases, and 5 bases had no gene match. Germline CDR1 and CDR2: SGHRS and YFSETQ. This CDR3 contains 15 residues. CDR3 in DNA: TGCGCCAGCAGCGCATCTAGCGGGGGATCCTACGAGCAGTACTTC. Translated, it gives CASSASSGGSYEQYF.

V gene TRBV30 combines with J gene TRBJ2-1; D may be TRBD1 (5 bases). Germline loops: CDR1 GTSNPN, CDR2 SVGIG (reference sequence). There are 14 residues in the CDR3. V was pared by 7 bases and J by 0 bases, with 13 bases between. CDR3 sequence (DNA): TGTGCCTTACAGACAGAGAGCTCCTACAATGAGCAGTTCTTC. This gives the protein CALQTESSYNEQFF.

V and J are TRBV27 and TRBJ2-2, with a weak D call TRBD1 (6 bases). The length of the CDR3 is 15 residues. Trimming left V 6 bases short and J 3 bases short, with 14 bases between. CDR1 and CDR2 (germline): MNHEY, SMNVEV (reference sequence). CDR3 coding DNA: TGTGCCAGCAGACTCCAGGACAGATACACCGGGGAGCTGTTTTTT. Translating gives CASRLQDRYTGELFF.

The chain uses TRBV30 and TRBJ1-2, with a possible D match to TRBD1 (5 bases). Deletions cut 4 bases from V and 3 bases from J, with 24 bases between. The CDR3 extends over 17 amino acids. CDR1 is GTSNPN, CDR2 SVGIG, per germline (reference sequence). The CDR3 DNA reads as TGTGCCTGGACCCTTGGGGCAAAAACCCAGGACCACTATGGCTACACCTTC. Protein: CAWTLGAKTQDHYGYTF.

The chain recombines TRBV29-1 with TRBJ2-3; 9 positions agree with TRBD1. Germline CDR1 is SQVTM and CDR2 is ANQGSEA. There are 13 residues in the CDR3. V lost 7 bases, J lost 2 bases, and 4 bases stayed unmatched. The CDR3 DNA is TGCAGCGGGGGACAGGGAAACACAGATACGCAGTATTTT. Protein: CSGGQGNTDTQYF.

Only a few counts were recorded for this clone. V is TRBV28 and J is TRBJ1-5, with no clear D. This CDR3 has 14 amino acids. In germline, CDR1 is MDHEN, CDR2 SYDVKM. The germline V and J ends were trimmed by 6 bases and 0 bases, with 9 bases remaining between them. This CDR3 is CASRAWVSNQPQHF. CDR3 DNA sequence: TGTGCCAGCAGGGCATGGGTTAGCAATCAGCCCCAGCATTTT.

V usage is TRBV6-5 and J usage is TRBJ2-5; 9 nucleotides match TRBD2. CDR1 and CDR2 from the germline V gene are MNHEY and SVGAGI. V gave up 2 bases and J gave up 0 bases; unmatched junction bases: 4. The CDR3 length is 16 residues. The DNA for the CDR3 is TGTGCCAGCAGTTACACTAGCGGGCGGAACCAAGAGACCCAGTACTTC. It specifies CASSYTSGRNQETQYF.

This clone was observed a few times. V gene TRBV29-1 combines with J gene TRBJ2-2; maybe TRBD2 (6 bases). Germline CDR1 and CDR2: SQVTM and ANQGSEA. The length of the CDR3 is 12 residues. Trimming took 7 bases from V and 4 from J, leaving 10 bases between them. This CDR3 is CSGRETTGELFF. For the CDR3, the DNA is TGCAGCGGGAGGGAGACCACCGGGGAGCTGTTTTTT.

The chain recombines TRBV29-1 with TRBJ1-1; D unresolved. Trimming pared 7 bases from V and 3 bases from J, leaving 15 bases between. In germline, CDR1 is SQVTM, CDR2 ANQGSEA. The CDR3 extends over 13 amino acids. CDR3 DNA: TGCAGCGGAGCGGCCCGTGGGGACACTGAAGCTTTCTTT. It is translated as CSGAARGDTEAFF.

There are a few counts of this clone. This chain connects TRBV10-3 to TRBJ2-3; TRBD2 might be the D (5 bases). Germline CDR1 reads ENHRY; CDR2 reads SYGVKD. The V and J ends lost 3 bases and 3 bases respectively, with 13 bases between them. This CDR3 has 15 amino acids. The CDR3 nucleotides read TGTGCCATCAGTGACGCAGGAGGCGAGACAGATACGCAGTATTTT. It specifies CAISDAGGETDTQYF.

The DNA of the CDR3 is TGCGCCAGCAGCTTCGAGAGCCTCGAGCAGTACTTC. It is translated as CASSFESLEQYF. The chain links TRBV5-1 to TRBJ2-7; D is ambiguous. There are 12 residues in the CDR3. The germline CDR1 and CDR2 sequences are SGHRS and YFSETQ. Deletions cut 2 bases from V and 6 bases from J, with 9 bases between.

CDR3 coding DNA: TGCAGCGTTGAATCTTGGGACAGGGGTCGTGGCTACACCTTC. This gives the protein CSVESWDRGRGYTF. The chain uses TRBV29-1 and TRBJ1-2; 10 positions match TRBD1. Germline V gene data show CDR1 as SQVTM and CDR2 as ANQGSEA. CDR3 size: 14 residues. V was pared by 2 bases and J by 7 bases, with 7 bases of the junction left unmatched.

This clone was counted between two and nine times. This chain links TRBV11-2 with TRBJ1-3; D is undetermined. Germline V gene sequence: CDR1 SGHAT, CDR2 FQNNGV. The CDR3 totals 14 residues. V dropped 5 bases and J dropped 0 bases, with 8 bases sitting between them. Here the CDR3 reads CASSITDSGNTIYF. The CDR3 DNA reads as TGTGCCAGCAGCATTACAGACTCTGGAAACACCATATATTTT.

The rearrangement joins TRBV29-1 to TRBJ2-1, with D possibly TRBD2 on 6 matching bases. CDR3 length equals 14 residues. Germline CDR1 reads SQVTM; CDR2 reads ANQGSEA. Trimming stripped 7 bases from V and 7 bases from J, with 20 bases between. For the CDR3, the DNA is TGCAGCGCATCATTCCATACTAGCACGAATGAGCAGTTCTTC. It encodes CSASFHTSTNEQFF.

The CDR3 bases are TGTGCCAGCAGCTTGCTTCGGGGGACCGGGGAGCTGTTTTTT. This gives the protein CASSLLRGTGELFF. This chain connects TRBV7-3 to TRBJ2-2; weak D call: TRBD2 (6 bases). V gave up 3 bases and J gave up 5 bases, with 10 bases separating them. Germline V gene data show CDR1 as SGHTA and CDR2 as FQGTGA. This CDR3 comprises 14 residues.

This chain joins TRBV10-3 and TRBJ1-3; no firm D call. Deletions cut 3 bases from V and 1 base from J, with 4 bases between. Germline CDR1 reads ENHRY; CDR2 reads SYGVKD. The CDR3 is 13 residues long. CDR3 in DNA: TGTGCCATCAGTGATGAATCTGGAAACACCATATATTTT. Its protein product is CAISDESGNTIYF.

V gene TRBV29-1 combines with J gene TRBJ1-1; D is possibly TRBD1 (5 bases). Trimming shortened V by 1 base and J by 3 bases, and 12 bases separated the two germline ends. Germline V gene sequence: CDR1 SQVTM, CDR2 ANQGSEA. The CDR3 consists of 14 residues. CDR3 protein: CSVEGRQSYTEAFF. The CDR3 region has the DNA TGCAGCGTTGAAGGGAGACAGTCCTACACTGAAGCTTTCTTT.

The chain recombines TRBV4-3 with TRBJ2-2, with a possible D match to TRBD2 (6 bases). Trimming shortened V by 4 bases and J by 1 base, and 13 bases separated the two germline ends. The CDR3 is made up of 16 amino acids. Germline CDR1 LGHNA, CDR2 YSLEER. The CDR3 sequence: CASSRRLGLNTGELFF. CDR3 nucleotides: TGCGCCAGCAGCCGACGACTAGGGCTGAACACCGGGGAGCTGTTTTTT.

This chain joins TRBV29-1 and TRBJ2-5; 10 nucleotides match TRBD2. CDR3 length: 15 residues. The trim removed 7 bases at V and 2 bases at J, leaving 10 bases unmatched. Germline V lookup: CDR1 SQVTM, CDR2 ANQGSEA. CDR3 in DNA: TGCAGCGCCTGCCTAGCGGGGGTTCGACAAGAGACCCAGTACTTC. It yields the protein CSACLAGVRQETQYF.

The sample holds a few counts of this clone. This chain uses TRBV29-1 with TRBJ1-1; D gene ambiguous. V dropped 6 bases and J dropped 0 bases, with 5 bases sitting between them. The germline V gene has CDR1 SQVTM and CDR2 ANQGSEA. The CDR3 is 11 residues long. The CDR3, as DNA: TGCAGCGTCCGAATGAACACTGAAGCTTTCTTT. Residues: CSVRMNTEAFF.

CDR3 DNA: TGTGCCATCACTGGAAGCTCCTACGAGCAGTACTTC. Its translation is CAITGSSYEQYF. The chain uses TRBV10-3 and TRBJ2-7; unclear D gene. The CDR3 loop spans 12 amino acids. Germline CDR1 is ENHRY and CDR2 is SYGVKD. With 7 bases removed from V and 0 bases from J, the gap between germline ends came to 7 bases.

V and J are TRBV7-3 and TRBJ2-5, with 7 bases fitting TRBD1. V dropped 2 bases and J dropped 6; count of bases not matched to a gene: 3. The CDR3 runs to 13 residues. In germline, CDR1 is SGHTA, CDR2 FQGTGA. CDR3 protein: CASSLEGAQTQYF. The CDR3 nucleotides read TGTGCCAGCAGCTTAGAGGGGGCACAGACCCAGTACTTC.

The chain is built from TRBV30 and TRBJ1-1; D is possibly TRBD1 (6 bases). In germline, CDR1 is GTSNPN, CDR2 SVGIG (reference sequence). CDR3 length equals 13 residues. Trimming took 4 bases from V and 5 from J, leaving 14 bases between them. CDR3 amino acids: CAWTTGRGTEAFF. CDR3 coding DNA: TGTGCCTGGACTACAGGGAGAGGGACTGAAGCTTTCTTT. The complete variable domain, with remaining parts taken from reference TRBV30 and TRBJ1-1, reads SQTIHQWPATLVQPVGSPLSLECTVEGTSNPNLYWYRQAAGRGLQLLFYSVGIGQISSEVPQNLSASRPQDRQFILSSKKLLLSDSGFYLCAWTTGRGTEAFFGQGTRLTVV.

Turning to this clone: Other nucleotide sequences from this sample produce the same CDR3. The J gene is TRBJ1-5, the V gene TRBV19; D is undetermined. Germline lookup yields CDR1 LNHDA and CDR2 SQIVND (reference sequence). CDR3 length equals 14 residues. Deletions cut 1 base from V and 0 bases from J, with 4 bases between. CDR3 loop: CASSIGRSNQPQHF. The CDR3 DNA reads TGTGCCAGTAGTATAGGGCGTAGCAATCAGCCCCAGCATTTT.